This T cell receptor (beta chain) was found in a study of radiotherapy plus CTLA-4 blockade in lung cancer. In the study overall: With 31% of patients having disease control, objective responses were seen in roughly 19%.

Concerning this clone: Its antigen is as yet unknown.

Trimming at V came to 3 bases and at J to 10 bases, leaving 4 bases not matched to a gene. The CDR3 is made up of 12 amino acids. CDR1 and CDR2 from the germline V gene are SGHDT and YYEEEE. With ipilimumab providing CTLA-4 blockade, focal radiation was administered to patients who had chemo-refractory metastatic non-small-cell lung cancer. Sequencing was performed with immunoSEQ multiplex PCR; in TCRdb, only in-frame clones are kept and a portion is missing. The sample carries about 80,000 clones, around 78% recorded once. Study-wide results and caveats: After radiotherapy and ipilimumab, tumor-derived clones expanded in peripheral blood.

This receptor was identified in a human donor with non-small cell lung cancer whose response to radiotherapy plus ipilimumab could not be evaluated. Some clones in this sample may be carry-over from other donors' samples. The chain joins TRBV5-6 to TRBJ2-3, with 8 bases fitting TRBD2. Source: peripheral blood, taken from a patient treated with radiotherapy plus ipilimumab. The DNA for the CDR3 is TGTGCCAGCAGCTCCTCGGGACTAGCGCAGTATTTT. It translates to CASSSSGLAQYF.